This entry lists 22 T cell receptor beta chains sequenced from one sample in a study of patients and donors after allogeneic stem cell transplantation. TCRdb re-derived calls from the RT-PCR reads in MiXCR, one entry per CDR3 protein. This sample has around 30,000 distinct CDR3 sequences, with roughly a third found just once. Source material: blood, either unsorted or a sorted T cell fraction (not recorded which). The receptors were gathered from a human donor who was either an allogeneic HSCT recipient or a stem cell or donor lymphocyte infusion donor (not recorded which). It is not recorded whose cells these are; they may come from a transplant donor.

This chain connects TRBV18 to TRBJ2-7; D unresolved. V lost 6 bases and J lost 1, with 13 bases in between. The CDR3 is 14 residues long. Germline CDR1 is KGHSH and CDR2 is LQKENI. CDR3 sequence: CASSPSLQSYEQYF. CDR3 bases: TGTGCCAGCTCCCCTAGTCTTCAGTCCTACGAGCAGTACTTC.

There are many counts of this clonotype. This chain links TRBV6-1 with TRBJ1-2; 9 positions match TRBD1. The V gene's germline CDR1 is MNHNS and CDR2 SASEGT. This CDR3 contains 14 residues. The ends lost 6 bases at V and 0 bases at J; junction bases unmatched: 2. The CDR3 loop is CASSRTGANYGYTF. CDR3 sequence (DNA): TGTGCCAGCAGCCGGACAGGGGCTAACTATGGCTACACCTTC.

J is TRBJ2-2 and V is TRBV7-9; D gene ambiguous. This CDR3 has 16 residues. Germline assignment: CDR1 SEHNR and CDR2 FQNEAQ (reference sequence). Deletions cut 1 base from V and 7 bases from J, with 16 bases between. The CDR3 sequence is CASSLVVIESDGELFF. As DNA, the CDR3 is TGTGCCAGCAGCTTAGTGGTGATCGAGTCTGACGGGGAGCTGTTTTTT.

CDR3 nucleotide sequence: TGCAGTGCTAGAGATTGGGCGGAACCCCGTGCGGCTTTCTTT. It is translated as CSARDWAEPRAAFF. The rearrangement links TRBV20-1 to TRBJ1-1; no firm D call. With 0 bases removed from V and 11 bases from J, the gap between germline ends came to 19 bases. CDR1 DFQATT and CDR2 SNEGSKA come from the germline V gene (reference sequence). The CDR3 is 14 amino acids.

This sequence joins TRBV10-3 and TRBJ1-5; 9 nucleotides match TRBD1. The ends lost 8 bases at V and 0 bases at J; junction bases unmatched: 11. The CDR3 covers 17 residues. The germline CDR1 and CDR2 sequences are ENHRY and SYGVKD. The CDR3, as DNA: TGTGCCATCGGTGCCGGGACAGGGACGTATAGCAATCAGCCCCAGCATTTT. It specifies CAIGAGTGTYSNQPQHF.

The chain has TRBV29-1 and TRBJ1-2; D may be TRBD1 (6 bases). Germline values: CDR1 SQVTM, CDR2 ANQGSEA. The V end lost 6 bases, the J end lost 2 bases, and 10 bases lay between the germline ends. The CDR3 runs to 12 residues. The CDR3 DNA follows: TGCAGCGTCTCTGACAGGAACTATGGCTACACCTTC. Its translation: CSVSDRNYGYTF. The variable domain in full, with the rest retrieved from reference TRBV29-1 and TRBJ1-2, is SAVISQKPSRDICQRGTSLTIQCQVDSQVTMMFWYRQQPGQSLTLIATANQGSEATYESGFVIDKFPISRPNLTFSTLTVSNMSPEDSSIYLCSVSDRNYGYTFGSGTRLTVV.

This clonotype was counted once. The chain has TRBV24-1 and TRBJ1-5; 7 bases are a match to TRBD1. This CDR3 comprises 16 residues. The V and J ends lost 3 bases and 3 bases, in that order; junction bases with no gene match: 7. Germline CDR1 KGHDR, CDR2 SFDVKD. CDR3 in amino acids: CATSDPTGADNQPQHF. The CDR3, as DNA: TGTGCCACCAGTGATCCTACAGGGGCGGACAATCAGCCCCAGCATTTT.

The chain is built from TRBV20-1 and TRBJ1-1; unclear D gene. Germline V gene data show CDR1 as DFQATT and CDR2 as SNEGSKA (reference sequence). Trimming removed 0 bases at V and 4 bases at J, with 12 bases between. This CDR3 has 14 amino acids. The CDR3 sequence is CSARDTSWATEAFF. The DNA for the CDR3 is TGCAGTGCTAGAGATACATCTTGGGCCACTGAAGCTTTCTTT.

This clonotype was counted many times. This chain connects TRBV20-1 to TRBJ1-2; maybe TRBD1 (6 bases). CDR1 is DFQATT and CDR2 is SNEGSKA in the germline V gene (reference sequence). CDR3 length: 15 amino acids. Trimming left V 3 bases short and J 6 bases short, with 20 bases between. CDR3 residues: CSASRGAVFAHGYTF. Here the CDR3 DNA reads TGCAGTGCTAGTCGGGGGGCAGTCTTCGCTCATGGCTACACCTTC.

This clonotype was counted only a few times. The chain joins TRBV15 to TRBJ2-7; D remains unclear. This CDR3 is built from 13 residues. Per the germline V gene, CDR1 is LNHNV and CDR2 is YYDKDF (reference sequence). With 0 bases removed from V and 3 bases from J, the gap between germline ends came to 6 bases. CDR3 nucleotides: TGTGCCACCAGCAGAGAGTTAAGCTACGAGCAGTACTTC. Protein: CATSRELSYEQYF.

The chain uses TRBV7-9 and TRBJ2-4; perhaps TRBD2 as D (5 bases). V was clipped by 0 bases and J by 2 bases, with 11 bases between them. The germline V gene encodes CDR1 SEHNR and CDR2 FQNEAQ (reference sequence). This CDR3 contains 16 residues. This CDR3 is CASSLAISGTKNIQYF. In DNA, the CDR3 is TGTGCCAGCAGCTTAGCGATTTCCGGGACCAAAAACATTCAGTACTTC.

This clonotype was recorded at least ten times. The gene calls are TRBV3-1 and TRBJ2-4; no firm D call. Germline values: CDR1 LGHDT, CDR2 YNNKEL (reference sequence). Trimming took 3 bases from V and 6 from J, leaving 6 bases between them. The CDR3 covers 12 residues. The CDR3 bases are TGTGCCAGCAGCCAGGAAAGAAACATTCAGTACTTC. Translation: CASSQERNIQYF. The variable domain in full, with the rest retrieved from reference TRBV3-1 and TRBJ2-4, is DTAVSQTPKYLVTQMGNDKSIKCEQNLGHDTMYWYKQDSKKFLKIMFSYNNKELIINETVPNRFSPKSPDKAHLNLHINSLELGDSAVYFCASSQERNIQYFGAGTRLSVL.

V is TRBV15 and J is TRBJ2-1; perhaps TRBD1 as D (6 bases). This CDR3 has 19 residues. The V end was cut by 3 bases, the J end by 7 bases, with 28 bases between. CDR1 is LNHNV, CDR2 YYDKDF, per germline (reference sequence). The CDR3: CATSSPLSDSGVRLNEQFF. CDR3 DNA: TGTGCCACCAGCAGTCCCTTATCGGATTCAGGGGTCAGATTGAATGAGCAGTTCTTC.

This clonotype was seen at least ten times. This chain connects TRBV15 to TRBJ1-4, with no clear D. Germline V gene sequence: CDR1 LNHNV, CDR2 YYDKDF (reference sequence). Deletions cut 3 bases from V and 4 bases from J, with 15 bases between. This CDR3 comprises 16 residues. This chain's CDR3 is CATSRASGPNNEKLFF. CDR3 DNA: TGTGCCACCAGCAGGGCTTCCGGACCGAATAATGAAAAACTGTTTTTT.

This rearrangement joins TRBV5-1 to TRBJ1-2; 11 bases line up with TRBD1. The CDR3 totals 16 residues. V shed 5 bases, J shed 3 bases, and the junction held 9 bases outside the gene matches. Germline assignment: CDR1 SGHRS and CDR2 YFSETQ. The CDR3 DNA is TGCGCCAGCAGTTACGGACAGGGGGCTTCGGACTATGGCTACACCTTC. This translates into CASSYGQGASDYGYTF.

In its sample, this clonotype was seen a few times. The chain couples TRBV5-1 to TRBJ2-7, with 8 nucleotides matching TRBD2. Germline V gene sequence: CDR1 SGHRS, CDR2 YFSETQ. The ends lost 4 bases at V and 0 bases at J; junction bases unmatched: 6. The CDR3 has 15 amino acids. The CDR3 region has the DNA TGCGCCAGCAGCCGAATAGCGGGAACCTCCTACGAGCAGTACTTC. It codes for CASSRIAGTSYEQYF.

V is TRBV5-1 and J is TRBJ2-3; D is perhaps TRBD2 (6 bases). V shed 2 bases and J shed 5 bases, with 27 bases lying between them. This CDR3 region has 19 residues. CDR1 and CDR2 (germline): SGHRS, YFSETQ. The CDR3 nucleotides read TGCGCCAGCAGCTTTGGGTATTACGGAGGGGAGCCCAGTGGAGATACGCAGTATTTT. Residues: CASSFGYYGGEPSGDTQYF.

This clonotype was counted many times. The rearrangement uses TRBV5-1 and TRBJ2-5, with a tentative D call TRBD2 (6 bases). The CDR3 runs to 14 residues. Germline V gene data show CDR1 as SGHRS and CDR2 as YFSETQ. V was pared by 4 bases and J by 2 bases, with 12 bases between. The CDR3 region has the DNA TGCGCCAGCAGCCGATCCGGAGGGCAAGAGACCCAGTACTTC. It specifies CASSRSGGQETQYF.

This clonotype was counted a few times. The chain couples TRBV10-3 to TRBJ2-3; D unclear. Trimming stripped 11 bases from V and 5 bases from J, with 17 bases between. Germline CDR1 is ENHRY and CDR2 is SYGVKD. The CDR3 runs to 13 residues. The CDR3: CASTPSSGDTQYF. CDR3 in DNA: TGTGCCTCTACTCCTTCGAGTGGAGATACGCAGTATTTT.

The count of this clonotype is one. V gene TRBV15 combines with J gene TRBJ2-5; D may correspond to TRBD1 or TRBD2 (6 bases each). From germline, CDR1 is LNHNV and CDR2 YYDKDF (reference sequence). Deletions cut 1 base from V and 5 bases from J, with 14 bases between. The CDR3 totals 15 residues. Here the CDR3 DNA reads TGTGCCACCAGCAGAGTGAGGGGGGCCAGTGAGACCCAGTACTTC. It encodes CATSRVRGASETQYF.

The V call is TRBV5-1, the J call TRBJ2-3; D gene ambiguous. CDR1 is SGHRS and CDR2 is YFSETQ in the germline V gene. CDR3 length equals 14 residues. V was cut by 3 bases and J by 0 bases, with 8 bases left in between. Here the CDR3 DNA reads TGCGCCAGCAGCTCGGTCCCTAGCACAGATACGCAGTATTTT. Its protein is CASSSVPSTDTQYF.

This clonotype was counted at least ten times. The rearrangement uses TRBV7-2 and TRBJ1-4; D gene unclear. This CDR3 spans 12 amino acids. Trimming removed 4 bases at V and 7 bases at J, with 7 bases between. CDR1 is SGHTA and CDR2 is FQGNSA in the germline V gene. CDR3 in amino acids: CASSSYSEKLFF. CDR3 in DNA: TGTGCCAGCAGCTCCTACAGTGAAAAACTGTTTTTT.